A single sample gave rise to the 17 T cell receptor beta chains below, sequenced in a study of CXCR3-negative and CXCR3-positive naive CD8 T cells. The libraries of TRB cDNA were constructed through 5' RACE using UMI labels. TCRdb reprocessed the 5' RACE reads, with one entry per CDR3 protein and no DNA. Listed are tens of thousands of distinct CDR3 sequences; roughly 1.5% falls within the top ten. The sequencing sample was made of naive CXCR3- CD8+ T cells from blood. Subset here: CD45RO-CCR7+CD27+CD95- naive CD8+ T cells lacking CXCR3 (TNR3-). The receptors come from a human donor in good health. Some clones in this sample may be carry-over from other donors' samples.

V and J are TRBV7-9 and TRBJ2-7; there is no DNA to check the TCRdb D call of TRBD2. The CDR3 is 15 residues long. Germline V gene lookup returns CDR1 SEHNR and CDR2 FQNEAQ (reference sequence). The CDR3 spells CASSSGVEASDEQYF.

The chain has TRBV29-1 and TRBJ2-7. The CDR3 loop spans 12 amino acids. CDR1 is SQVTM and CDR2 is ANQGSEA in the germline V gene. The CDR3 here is CSVEQADLEQYF.

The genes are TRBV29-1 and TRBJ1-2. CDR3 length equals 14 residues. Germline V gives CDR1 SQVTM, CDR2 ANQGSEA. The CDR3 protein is CSVEEAGFGYGYTF.

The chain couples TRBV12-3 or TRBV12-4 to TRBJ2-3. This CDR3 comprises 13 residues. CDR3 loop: CASSPIYTDTQYF.

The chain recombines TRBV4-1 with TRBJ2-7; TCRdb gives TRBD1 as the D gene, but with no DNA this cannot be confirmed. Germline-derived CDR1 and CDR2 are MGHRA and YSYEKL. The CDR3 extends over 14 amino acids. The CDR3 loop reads CASSQDSGRYEQYF.

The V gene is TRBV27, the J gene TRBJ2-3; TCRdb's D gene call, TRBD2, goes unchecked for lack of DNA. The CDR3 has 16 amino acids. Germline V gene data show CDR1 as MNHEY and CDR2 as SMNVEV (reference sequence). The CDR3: CASRLGGLAGVDTQYF.

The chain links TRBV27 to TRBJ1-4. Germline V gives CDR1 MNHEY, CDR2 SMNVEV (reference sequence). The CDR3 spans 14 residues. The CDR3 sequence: CTSSRRTTNEKLFF. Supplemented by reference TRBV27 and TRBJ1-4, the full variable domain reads EAQVTQNPRYLITVTGKKLTVTCSQNMNHEYMSWYRQDPGLGLRQIYYSMNVEVTDKGDVPEGYKVSRKEKRNFPLILESPSPNQTSLYFCTSSRRTTNEKLFFGSGTQLSVL.

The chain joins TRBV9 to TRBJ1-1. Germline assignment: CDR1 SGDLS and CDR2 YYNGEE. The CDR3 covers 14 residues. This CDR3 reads CASSVLDSNTEAFF.

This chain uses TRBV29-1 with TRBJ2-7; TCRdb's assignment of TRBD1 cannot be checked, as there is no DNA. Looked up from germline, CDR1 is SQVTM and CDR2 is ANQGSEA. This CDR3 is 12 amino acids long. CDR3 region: CSVDSGVGEQYF.

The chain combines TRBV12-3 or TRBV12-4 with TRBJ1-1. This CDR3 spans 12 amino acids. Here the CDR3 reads CASSRPTEKAFF.

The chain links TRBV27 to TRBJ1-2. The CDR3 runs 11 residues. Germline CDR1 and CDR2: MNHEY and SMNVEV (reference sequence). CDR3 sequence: CASSSGGGYTF.

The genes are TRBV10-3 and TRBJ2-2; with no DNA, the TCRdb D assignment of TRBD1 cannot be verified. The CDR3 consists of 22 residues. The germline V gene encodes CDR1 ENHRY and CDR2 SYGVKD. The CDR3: CAISESGTDGTGHLLNTGELFF.

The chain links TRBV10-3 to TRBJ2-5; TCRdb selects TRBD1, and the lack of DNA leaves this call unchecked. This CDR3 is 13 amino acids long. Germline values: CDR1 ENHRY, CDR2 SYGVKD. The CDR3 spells CAISDPGTETQYF.

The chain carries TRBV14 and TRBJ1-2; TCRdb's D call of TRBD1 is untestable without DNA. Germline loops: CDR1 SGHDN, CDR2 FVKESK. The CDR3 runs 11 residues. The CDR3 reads CASKTGVGYTF. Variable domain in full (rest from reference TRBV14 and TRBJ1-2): EAGVTQFPSHSVIEKGQTVTLRCDPISGHDNLYWYRRVMGKEIKFLLHFVKESKQDESGMPNNRFLAERTGGTYSTLKVQPAELEDSGVYFCASKTGVGYTFGSGTRLTVV.

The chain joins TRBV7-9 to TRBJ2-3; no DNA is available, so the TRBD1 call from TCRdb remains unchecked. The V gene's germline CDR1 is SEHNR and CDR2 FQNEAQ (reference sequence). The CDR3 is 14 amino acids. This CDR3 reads CASSFGPVTDTQYF.

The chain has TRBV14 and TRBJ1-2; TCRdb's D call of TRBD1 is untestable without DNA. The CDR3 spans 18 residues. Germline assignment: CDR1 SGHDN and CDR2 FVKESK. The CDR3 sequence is CASSQSPGQGILGHGYTF.

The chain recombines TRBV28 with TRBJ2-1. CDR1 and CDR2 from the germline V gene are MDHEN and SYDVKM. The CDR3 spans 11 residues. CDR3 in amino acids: CASIRVNEQFF.